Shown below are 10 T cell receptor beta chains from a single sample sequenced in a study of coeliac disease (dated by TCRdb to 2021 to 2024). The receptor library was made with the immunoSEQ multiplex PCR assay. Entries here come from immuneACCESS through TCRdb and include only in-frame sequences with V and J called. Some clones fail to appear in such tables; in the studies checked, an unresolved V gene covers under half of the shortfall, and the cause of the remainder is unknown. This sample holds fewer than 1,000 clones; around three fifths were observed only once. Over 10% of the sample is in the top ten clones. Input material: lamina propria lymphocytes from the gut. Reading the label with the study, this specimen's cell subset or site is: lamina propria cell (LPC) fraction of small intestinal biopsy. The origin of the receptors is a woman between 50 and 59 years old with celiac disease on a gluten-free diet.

DNA of the CDR3: TGTGCCAGTAGTTTCCCAATGACTGAAGCTTTCTTT. This translates into CASSFPMTEAFF. V usage is TRBV19 and J usage is TRBJ1-1; no firm D call. The CDR3 contains 12 residues. CDR1 LNHDA and CDR2 SQIVND come from the germline V gene (reference sequence). The ends were cut back, 5 bases at V and 5 bases at J, with 9 bases in the middle.

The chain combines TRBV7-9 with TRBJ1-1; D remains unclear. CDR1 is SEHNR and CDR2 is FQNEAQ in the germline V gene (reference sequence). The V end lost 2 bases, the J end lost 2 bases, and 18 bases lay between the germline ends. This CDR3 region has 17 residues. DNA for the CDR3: TGTGCCAGCAGCTTAATCGGACTTCAACTGTCCAACACTGAAGCTTTCTTT. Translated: CASSLIGLQLSNTEAFF.

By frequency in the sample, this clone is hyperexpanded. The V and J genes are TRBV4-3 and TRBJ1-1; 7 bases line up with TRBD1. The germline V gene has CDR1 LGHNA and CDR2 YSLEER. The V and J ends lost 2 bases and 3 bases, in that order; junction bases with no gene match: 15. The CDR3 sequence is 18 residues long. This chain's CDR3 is CASSQTPYRGFLHTEAFF. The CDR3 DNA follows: TGCGCCAGCAGCCAAACGCCATACAGGGGTTTTTTGCACACTGAAGCTTTCTTT.

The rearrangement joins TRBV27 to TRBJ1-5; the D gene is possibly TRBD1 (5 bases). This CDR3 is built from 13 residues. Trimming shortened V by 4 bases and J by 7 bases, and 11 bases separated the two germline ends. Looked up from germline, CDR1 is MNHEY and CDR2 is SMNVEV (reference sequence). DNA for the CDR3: TGTGCCAGCAGTTGGGACTTTGGGCAGCCCCAGCATTTT. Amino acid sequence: CASSWDFGQPQHF.

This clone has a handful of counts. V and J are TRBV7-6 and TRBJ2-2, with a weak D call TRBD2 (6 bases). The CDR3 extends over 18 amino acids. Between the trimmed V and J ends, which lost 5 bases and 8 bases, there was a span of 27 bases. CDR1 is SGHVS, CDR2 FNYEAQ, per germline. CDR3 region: CASSPRSLVGTPKGELFF. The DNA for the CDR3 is TGTGCCAGCAGCCCTAGGAGTCTTGTCGGGACTCCCAAAGGGGAGCTGTTTTTT.

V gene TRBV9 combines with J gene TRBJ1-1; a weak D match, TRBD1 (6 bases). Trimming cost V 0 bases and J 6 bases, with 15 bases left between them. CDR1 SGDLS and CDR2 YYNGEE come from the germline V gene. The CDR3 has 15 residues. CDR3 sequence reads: CASSVGAGGGAEAFF. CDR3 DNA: TGTGCCAGCAGCGTAGGTGCGGGGGGCGGTGCTGAAGCTTTCTTT.

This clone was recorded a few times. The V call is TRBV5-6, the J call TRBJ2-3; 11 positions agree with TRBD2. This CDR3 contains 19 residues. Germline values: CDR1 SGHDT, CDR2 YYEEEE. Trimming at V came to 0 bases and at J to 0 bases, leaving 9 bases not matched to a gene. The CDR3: CASSLGLLAGVSSTDTQYF. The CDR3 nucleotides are TGTGCCAGCAGCTTGGGGTTACTAGCGGGAGTTTCTAGCACAGATACGCAGTATTTT.

The CDR3: CASSFRPAASSGLETQYF. CDR3 coding DNA: TGCGCCAGCAGCTTCAGGCCAGCGGCGTCTAGCGGGTTGGAGACCCAGTACTTC. The chain links TRBV5-1 to TRBJ2-5, with 8 bases that match TRBD2. This CDR3 is 18 amino acids long. Germline V gene data show CDR1 as SGHRS and CDR2 as YFSETQ. V lost 2 bases, J lost 5 bases, and 17 bases stayed unmatched.

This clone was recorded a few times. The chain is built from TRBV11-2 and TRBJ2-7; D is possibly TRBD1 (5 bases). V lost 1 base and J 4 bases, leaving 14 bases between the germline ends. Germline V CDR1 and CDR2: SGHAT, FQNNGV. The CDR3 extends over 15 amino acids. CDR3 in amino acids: CASSLGPGRSYEQYF. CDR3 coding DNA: TGTGCCAGCAGCTTAGGGCCAGGGCGATCTTACGAGCAGTACTTC.

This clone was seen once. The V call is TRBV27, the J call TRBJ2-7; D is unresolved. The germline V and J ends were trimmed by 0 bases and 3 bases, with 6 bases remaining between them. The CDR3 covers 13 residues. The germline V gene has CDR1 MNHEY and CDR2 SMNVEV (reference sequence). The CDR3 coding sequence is TGTGCCAGCAGTTTATCCCCCATCTACGAGCAGTACTTC. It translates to CASSLSPIYEQYF.